Shown below are 7 T cell receptor beta chains from a single sample sequenced in a study of T cell repertoires in cytomegalovirus infection. TCRdb independently ran MiXCR on the reads; one entry per CDR3 protein. The repertoire holds about 260,000 distinct CDR3 sequences, with roughly 15% as singletons. Sequenced material: PBMCs. The receptors derive from a human donor in good health (CMV status not recorded). Some clones in this sample may be carry-over from other donors' samples.

This clonotype was detected many times. The rearrangement joins TRBV6-2 or TRBV6-3 to TRBJ1-2; no clear D gene. The V end was cut by 5 bases, the J end by 5 bases, with 9 bases between. Germline V lookup: CDR1 MNHEY, CDR2 SVGEGT. The CDR3 runs 12 residues. CDR3: CASSPHLYGYTF. Here the CDR3 DNA reads TGTGCCAGCAGTCCTCACCTTTATGGCTACACCTTC.

This clonotype was seen at least ten times. The genes are TRBV6-1 and TRBJ2-2, with D possibly being TRBD2 (6 bases). The germline V gene encodes CDR1 MNHNS and CDR2 SASEGT. Trimming removed 5 bases from V and 2 bases from J, with 9 bases in between. The CDR3 consists of 14 residues. Here the CDR3 reads CASSMGGNTGELFF. The CDR3 nucleotides read TGTGCCAGCAGTATGGGGGGAAACACCGGGGAGCTGTTTTTT.

In this sample, this clonotype turned up a few times. This chain uses TRBV27 with TRBJ1-2; D is possibly TRBD1 (5 bases). The CDR3 has 15 amino acids. The V end lost 3 bases, the J end lost 2 bases, and 13 bases lay between the germline ends. Germline V CDR1 and CDR2: MNHEY, SMNVEV (reference sequence). The CDR3 loop reads CASSFTRAGNYGYTF. CDR3 in DNA: TGTGCCAGCAGTTTCACTCGGGCAGGGAACTATGGCTACACCTTC.

This clonotype was found a few times. This chain joins TRBV29-1 and TRBJ1-1, with 11 nucleotides matching TRBD1. J lost 4 bases, V lost 7 bases, and 5 bases had no gene match. The CDR3 contains 13 residues. Per germline, CDR1 SQVTM and CDR2 ANQGSEA. The CDR3 protein is CSAPGTGGTEAFF. The CDR3, as DNA: TGCAGCGCACCAGGGACAGGGGGCACTGAAGCTTTCTTT.

This clonotype has only a few counts. The genes are TRBV28 and TRBJ2-2, with a tentative D call TRBD2 (6 bases). The CDR3 loop spans 13 amino acids. The V and J ends lost 7 bases and 6 bases respectively, with 12 bases between them. Per the germline V gene, CDR1 is MDHEN and CDR2 is SYDVKM. The CDR3 nucleotides are TGTGCCAGCATTGAGGGAGGCGCCGGGGAGCTGTTTTTT. Translating gives CASIEGGAGELFF. The full variable domain, in which reference TRBV28 and TRBJ2-2 provide the parts outside the CDR3, is DVKVTQSSRYLVKRTGEKVFLECVQDMDHENMFWYRQDPGLGLRLIYFSYDVKMKEKGDIPEGYSVSREKKERFSLILESASTNQTSMYLCASIEGGAGELFFGEGSRLTVL.

Ten or more counts support this clonotype. J is TRBJ2-2 and V is TRBV12-3 or TRBV12-4; D is uncertain. The CDR3 is 13 residues long. Trimming removed 7 bases from V and 3 bases from J, with 9 bases in between. The CDR3 region is CASIRSHTGELFF. CDR3 in DNA: TGTGCCAGCATTCGGTCGCACACCGGGGAGCTGTTTTTT.

In its sample, this clonotype was seen a few times. The chain carries TRBV28 and TRBJ1-5; possible D gene TRBD1, 5 bases. V shed 7 bases and J shed 2 bases, with 12 bases lying between them. Germline CDR1 and CDR2: MDHEN and SYDVKM. This CDR3 spans 14 amino acids. CDR3 nucleotide sequence: TGTGCCAGCATCTCAGCGGGGGGCAATCAGCCCCAGCATTTT. It codes for CASISAGGNQPQHF.